A single sample gave rise to the 27 T cell receptor beta chains below, sequenced in a study of T-cell memory formation after mild COVID-19. One entry per CDR3 protein results from TCRdb running MiXCR on the 5' RACE reads. The sample yields just under 150,000 distinct CDR3 sequences, about a fifth seen once. The sample consisted of PBMCs or a T cell subset sorted from them (not recorded which). Every receptor here comes from an adult woman who had mild COVID-19 (a few samples of this study predate the infection). Cell type and time point are not known.

The chain is built from TRBV5-1 and TRBJ2-1, with D perhaps TRBD1 (6 bases). Germline values: CDR1 SGHRS, CDR2 YFSETQ. V lost 0 bases, J lost 9 bases, and 13 bases lay in between. The length of the CDR3 is 14 residues. The CDR3 sequence is CASSLGQTGGEQFF. The CDR3 bases are TGCGCCAGCAGCTTGGGCCAGACAGGCGGTGAGCAGTTCTTC.

There are a few counts of this clonotype. The chain is built from TRBV5-1 and TRBJ2-3; a weak D match, TRBD2 (6 bases). Trimming pared 3 bases from V and 4 bases from J, leaving 18 bases between. Germline CDR1 is SGHRS and CDR2 is YFSETQ. The CDR3 length is 16 residues. CDR3 protein: CASSSSGRVAADTQYF. DNA of the CDR3: TGCGCCAGCAGCTCCTCAGGTAGGGTAGCGGCAGATACGCAGTATTTT.

The sample holds one count of this clonotype. Being one base from a much bigger clone, this may be a read error. This CDR3 is CSFEAREGYDEQFF. The CDR3 DNA reads TGCAGCTTTGAAGCCAGGGAGGGGTACGATGAGCAGTTCTTC. The chain combines TRBV29-1 with TRBJ2-1; 7 bases map to TRBD2. The germline V gene encodes CDR1 SQVTM and CDR2 ANQGSEA. This CDR3 contains 14 residues.

The rearrangement links TRBV12-3 or TRBV12-4 to TRBJ2-7; the D is unclear. V was trimmed by 6 bases and J by 5 bases, leaving 20 bases between them. The CDR3 has 15 amino acids. The CDR3 coding sequence is TGTGCCAGCAGCCAGCTCCAAAACTACGGGCACGAGCAGTACTTC. It yields the protein CASSQLQNYGHEQYF.

This clonotype is a singleton in its sample. The chain is built from TRBV5-1 and TRBJ1-1, with 9 positions matching TRBD1. The CDR3 has 15 amino acids. Germline-derived CDR1 and CDR2 are SGHRS and YFSETQ. V lost 2 bases and J lost 4; bases outside the gene matches: 6. CDR3 nucleotide sequence: TGCGCCAGCAGCTTACAGGGGGCTGGAGGCACTGAAGCTTTCTTT. As protein: CASSLQGAGGTEAFF. Variable domain in full (rest from reference TRBV5-1 and TRBJ1-1): KAGVTQTPRYLIKTRGQQVTLSCSPISGHRSVSWYQQTPGQGLQFLFEYFSETQRNKGNFPGRFSGRQFSNSRSEMNVSTLELGDSALYLCASSLQGAGGTEAFFGQGTRLTVV.

This clonotype was detected only a few times. V usage is TRBV7-6 and J usage is TRBJ2-3; TRBD1 is a possible D gene (5 bases). Trimming cost V 8 bases and J 5 bases, with 26 bases left between them. This CDR3 is 17 amino acids long. Germline V CDR1 and CDR2: SGHVS, FNYEAQ. CDR3 sequence reads: CASRLQARGFPVDTQYF. Here the CDR3 DNA reads TGTGCCAGCCGGTTACAGGCTAGGGGCTTTCCGGTAGATACGCAGTATTTT.

The chain links TRBV4-2 to TRBJ1-2; D remains unclear. Germline V gene sequence: CDR1 LGHNA, CDR2 YNFKEQ. The CDR3 has 13 residues. Trimming removed 0 bases at V and 7 bases at J, with 9 bases between. The CDR3 loop is CASSQETPSGYTF. In nucleotides, the CDR3 is TGTGCCAGCAGCCAAGAAACCCCGTCTGGCTACACCTTC.

The rearrangement uses TRBV7-9 and TRBJ1-6, with D possibly TRBD1 on 5 matching bases. The CDR3 contains 15 residues. Germline V lookup: CDR1 SEHNR, CDR2 FQNEAQ (reference sequence). Trimming removed 4 bases at V and 6 bases at J, with 13 bases between. The CDR3 DNA follows: TGTGCCAGCAGCTCGGCGGGACGGGGTAATTCACCCCTCCACTTT. It translates to CASSSAGRGNSPLHF.

This clonotype was observed a handful of times. The rearrangement uses TRBV9 and TRBJ1-2; unclear D gene. Trimming cost V 3 bases and J 6 bases, with 3 bases left between them. This CDR3 region has 10 residues. Germline V gene lookup returns CDR1 SGDLS and CDR2 YYNGEE. The CDR3 nucleotides read TGTGCCAGCAGCGGAGATGGCTACACCTTC. The encoded protein is CASSGDGYTF. The variable domain in full, completed from reference TRBV9 and TRBJ1-2, reads DSGVTQTPKHLITATGQRVTLRCSPRSGDLSVYWYQQSLDQGLQFLIQYYNGEERAKGNILERFSAQQFPDLHSELNLSSLELGDSALYFCASSGDGYTFGSGTRLTVV.

This rearrangement joins TRBV7-9 to TRBJ2-3, with 9 nucleotides matching TRBD2. The germline V gene has CDR1 SEHNR and CDR2 FQNEAQ (reference sequence). The CDR3 totals 16 residues. Trimming cost V 5 bases and J 3 bases; bases outside gene matches: 9. CDR3 sequence reads: CASSTGTSIRTDTQYF. The CDR3 region has the DNA TGTGCCAGCAGCACGGGGACTAGCATTAGGACAGATACGCAGTATTTT. The full variable domain, with the rest looked up from reference TRBV7-9 and TRBJ2-3, is DTGVSQNPRHKITKRGQNVTFRCDPISEHNRLYWYRQTLGQGPEFLTYFQNEAQLEKSRLLSDRFSAERPKGSFSTLEIQRTEQGDSAMYLCASSTGTSIRTDTQYFGPGTRLTVL.

This clonotype was detected a few times. The chain employs TRBV7-8 and TRBJ2-1, with 12 bases fitting TRBD2. From germline, CDR1 is SGHVS and CDR2 FQNEAQ. The CDR3 totals 15 residues. V lost 4 bases and J lost 6; bases outside the gene matches: 4. CDR3 loop: CASSSTSGRRNEQFF. The CDR3 DNA is TGTGCCAGCAGCTCGACTAGCGGGAGACGCAATGAGCAGTTCTTC. The variable domain in full, completed from reference TRBV7-8 and TRBJ2-1, reads GAGVSQSPRYKVAKRGQDVALRCDPISGHVSLFWYQQALGQGPEFLTYFQNEAQLDKSGLPSDRFFAERPEGSVSTLKIQRTQQEDSAVYLCASSSTSGRRNEQFFGPGTRLTVL.

This clonotype was seen a handful of times. The chain has TRBV12-3 or TRBV12-4 and TRBJ1-5, with D possibly being TRBD1 (5 bases). The CDR3 runs 14 residues. Trimming shortened V by 2 bases and J by 6 bases, and 11 bases separated the two germline ends. Here the CDR3 DNA reads TGTGCCAGCAGTTTAAGTAGGGGAATTCAGCCCCAGCATTTT. The encoded protein is CASSLSRGIQPQHF.

This clonotype came up a few times. This chain links TRBV20-1 with TRBJ1-2, with 9 bases lining up with TRBD1. The germline gives CDR1 DFQATT, CDR2 SNEGSKA (reference sequence). This CDR3 contains 14 residues. J was trimmed by 8 bases and V by 5 bases; bases with no gene match: 12. CDR3 DNA: TGCAGTGCTTCCGAAACCGGGACAGGGTTGGGCTACACCTTC. This translates into CSASETGTGLGYTF.

The chain recombines TRBV12-3 or TRBV12-4 with TRBJ2-7; 9 bases match TRBD1. The CDR3 is made up of 14 amino acids. Trimming at V came to 5 bases and at J to 4 bases, leaving 6 bases not matched to a gene. CDR3 residues: CASSNRDREYEQYF. The CDR3 region has the DNA TGTGCCAGCAGTAACCGGGACAGGGAATACGAGCAGTACTTC.

This clonotype has ten or more counts. V usage is TRBV24-1 and J usage is TRBJ2-1, with 12 nucleotides matching TRBD2. The CDR3 length is 17 residues. Trimming cost V 3 bases and J 5 bases; bases outside gene matches: 7. Germline loops: CDR1 KGHDR, CDR2 SFDVKD. The CDR3 is CATSDPLGLAGHNEQFF. The CDR3 DNA is TGTGCCACCAGTGATCCTCTCGGACTAGCGGGACACAATGAGCAGTTCTTC.

This clonotype was recorded a few times. The chain is built from TRBV6-6 and TRBJ2-1, with 8 bases that match TRBD2. Losses at the gene ends were 3 bases for V and 3 bases for J; bases not matched to a gene: 1. CDR1 and CDR2 (germline): MNHNY, SVGAGI (reference sequence). The CDR3 spans 14 residues. DNA of the CDR3: TGTGCCAGCAGTTATAGCGGGAACTACAATGAGCAGTTCTTC. Translated: CASSYSGNYNEQFF.

In this sample, this clonotype turned up a few times. The rearrangement links TRBV11-3 to TRBJ1-1, with unresolved D. The ends were cut back, 6 bases at V and 1 base at J, with 6 bases in the middle. Germline CDR1 is SGHNT and CDR2 is YENEEA. The CDR3 is 12 amino acids. The DNA of the CDR3 is TGTGCCAGCAGGGGAAGGAACACTGAAGCTTTCTTT. It is translated as CASRGRNTEAFF.

In its sample, this clonotype was seen a few times. The chain joins TRBV12-3 or TRBV12-4 to TRBJ1-2, with D perhaps matching TRBD1 (5 bases). The V end was cut by 7 bases, the J end by 0 bases, with 21 bases between. This CDR3 region has 17 residues. The CDR3 here is CASTHRMTQGANYGYTF. The CDR3 bases are TGTGCCAGCACCCACCGGATGACTCAGGGAGCTAACTATGGCTACACCTTC.

This clonotype was detected many times. V gene TRBV3-1 combines with J gene TRBJ1-2; D might be TRBD1 (6 bases). The CDR3 sequence is 16 residues long. The V gene's germline CDR1 is LGHDT and CDR2 YNNKEL (reference sequence). The ends were cut back, 4 bases at V and 4 bases at J, with 19 bases in the middle. CDR3 nucleotide sequence: TGTGCCAGCAGCCGGACAGCCCATGCGGGATCCTATGGCTACACCTTC. Its translation is CASSRTAHAGSYGYTF.

This clonotype has a handful of counts. The chain joins TRBV7-9 to TRBJ2-7, with D perhaps matching TRBD2 (6 bases). Between the trimmed V and J ends, which lost 7 bases and 0 bases, there was a span of 16 bases. This CDR3 contains 15 residues. The germline V gene has CDR1 SEHNR and CDR2 FQNEAQ (reference sequence). In DNA, the CDR3 is TGTGCCAGCACCGACGGCGGGGAAAGCTCCTACGAGCAGTACTTC. Its protein is CASTDGGESSYEQYF.

The rearrangement links TRBV6-4 to TRBJ1-4; no definite D call. Looked up from germline, CDR1 is MRHNA and CDR2 is SNTAGT. The CDR3 runs to 14 residues. Trimming took off 2 bases at V and 7 bases at J, with 11 bases between the two ends. CDR3 residues: CASSDGEYTEKLFF. The CDR3 DNA reads TGTGCCAGCAGTGACGGGGAGTACACTGAAAAACTGTTTTTT.

A few counts support this clonotype. J is TRBJ1-1 and V is TRBV5-1, with D perhaps matching TRBD1 (6 bases). Trimming cost V 4 bases and J 6 bases, with 13 bases left between them. There are 13 residues in the CDR3. In germline, CDR1 is SGHRS, CDR2 YFSETQ. The DNA for the CDR3 is TGCGCCAGCAGCGAGCCAGGGACACCTGAAGCTTTCTTT. Residues: CASSEPGTPEAFF.

At least ten counts were recorded for this clonotype. This chain joins TRBV12-3 or TRBV12-4 and TRBJ2-4; weak D call: TRBD1 (6 bases). There are 15 residues in the CDR3. V lost 6 bases and J 0 bases, leaving 12 bases between the germline ends. The CDR3 is CASRSGGAAKNIQYF. The DNA of the CDR3 is TGTGCCAGCAGGTCTGGGGGCGCAGCCAAAAACATTCAGTACTTC.

This clonotype appeared many times. The chain joins TRBV7-9 to TRBJ2-1; TRBD2 aligns across 14 bases. The V gene end was trimmed by 3 bases and the J gene end by 8 bases; junction bases not matched to a gene: 3. Germline CDR1 reads SEHNR; CDR2 reads FQNEAQ (reference sequence). The CDR3 runs to 15 residues. The CDR3 is CASSLGTSGSDEQFF. The CDR3 DNA is TGTGCCAGCAGCTTGGGGACTAGCGGGAGTGATGAGCAGTTCTTC.

The chain employs TRBV7-2 and TRBJ2-2, with no clear D. Between the trimmed V and J ends, which lost 2 bases and 1 base, there was a span of 5 bases. CDR1 SGHTA and CDR2 FQGNSA come from the germline V gene. The CDR3 consists of 14 residues. This CDR3 is CASSLWRNTGELFF. The CDR3 DNA reads TGTGCCAGCAGCTTATGGCGGAACACCGGGGAGCTGTTTTTT.

This clonotype occurred a few times. J is TRBJ2-1 and V is TRBV5-1; TRBD2 agrees at 14 bases. Germline assignment: CDR1 SGHRS and CDR2 YFSETQ. The CDR3 consists of 17 residues. Losses at the gene ends were 4 bases for V and 1 base for J; bases not matched to a gene: 4. CDR3 nucleotide sequence: TGCGCCAGCAGCCTGGGACTAGCGGGGGTATCCTACAATGAGCAGTTCTTC. It is translated as CASSLGLAGVSYNEQFF.

This clonotype was seen only a few times. This rearrangement joins TRBV11-3 to TRBJ2-4; D is perhaps TRBD2 (6 bases). V was clipped by 5 bases and J by 1 base, with 15 bases between them. From germline, CDR1 is SGHNT and CDR2 YENEEA. The CDR3 is made up of 16 amino acids. CDR3 nucleotide sequence: TGTGCCAGCAGCCCACGGTGGGGGGTGGCCAAAAACATTCAGTACTTC. Residues: CASSPRWGVAKNIQYF. The whole variable domain, remainder taken from reference TRBV11-3 and TRBJ2-4, is EAGVVQSPRYKIIEKKQPVAFWCNPISGHNTLYWYLQNLGQGPELLIRYENEEAVDDSQLPKDRFSAERLKGVDSTLKIQPAELGDSAVYLCASSPRWGVAKNIQYFGAGTRLSVL.